The 26 T cell receptor beta chains reported below all come from one sample, sequenced in a study of cytomegalovirus exposure and HLA in healthy donors. The PCR employed 60 Vbeta primers together with 13 Jbeta primers. TCRdb's table, derived via immunoSEQ multiplex PCR, lists solely in-frame clones and lacks some. The table includes tens of thousands of clones, 80% detected once. Sample: PBMCs. Receptor source: a male donor in good health and CMV-seronegative.

V is TRBV10-1 and J is TRBJ1-1, with D uncertain. Trimming left V 6 bases short and J 1 base short, with 9 bases between. The germline gives CDR1 WNHNN, CDR2 SYGVQD (reference sequence). The CDR3 loop spans 13 amino acids. As DNA, the CDR3 is TGCGCCAGCAGCCCGGTCGCGAACACTGAAGCTTTCTTT. Amino acids: CASSPVANTEAFF.

The rearrangement links TRBV13 to TRBJ2-1; 10 nucleotides match TRBD2. V lost 7 bases and J lost 4; bases outside the gene matches: 7. Germline V gene data show CDR1 as PRHDT and CDR2 as FYEKMQ (reference sequence). The CDR3 totals 15 residues. CDR3 coding DNA: TGTGCCAGCACCGGCCTAGCGGGGGAGTACAATGAGCAGTTCTTC. Translating it yields CASTGLAGEYNEQFF.

This chain links TRBV4-1 with TRBJ1-2, with D tentatively TRBD1 (5 bases). This CDR3 region has 14 residues. The ends were cut back, 5 bases at V and 2 bases at J, with 12 bases in the middle. The germline V gene has CDR1 MGHRA and CDR2 YSYEKL. CDR3 bases: TGCGCCAGCAGCGACAGACGCCGCAACTATGGCTACACCTTC. Its translation: CASSDRRRNYGYTF.

This chain joins TRBV19 and TRBJ1-3, with 12 bases fitting TRBD1. Germline V lookup: CDR1 LNHDA, CDR2 SQIVND (reference sequence). V lost 10 bases, J lost 4 bases, and 8 bases stayed unmatched. The CDR3 spans 15 residues. DNA of the CDR3: TGTGCCACGAGCTCCGGGACAGGGGGCGGAAACACCATATATTTT. It codes for CATSSGTGGGNTIYF.

The chain recombines TRBV25-1 with TRBJ1-1, with 7 bases lining up with TRBD1. This CDR3 is 14 amino acids long. Trimming cost V 5 bases and J 0 bases; bases outside gene matches: 3. Germline V gives CDR1 MGHDK, CDR2 SYGVNS. The chain's CDR3 is CASSRTGVNTEAFF. As DNA, the CDR3 is TGTGCCAGCAGTAGGACAGGAGTGAACACTGAAGCTTTCTTT.

The V gene is TRBV19, the J gene TRBJ1-3; maybe TRBD1 (5 bases). There are 13 residues in the CDR3. CDR1 is LNHDA, CDR2 SQIVND, per germline (reference sequence). Deletions cut 6 bases from V and 9 bases from J, with 15 bases between. The CDR3 coding sequence is TGTGCCAGTAGGGCAGGGCGATTGGGCACCATATATTTT. Residues: CASRAGRLGTIYF.

The chain couples TRBV7-9 to TRBJ1-3, with 8 bases matching TRBD1. The germline V gene encodes CDR1 SEHNR and CDR2 FQNEAQ (reference sequence). This CDR3 comprises 15 residues. V lost 5 bases and J lost 4; bases outside the gene matches: 7. CDR3 DNA: TGTGCCAGCAGCCAGGGGGCAGGACCAGGAAACACCATATATTTT. It is translated as CASSQGAGPGNTIYF.

This clone was counted once. The chain uses TRBV19 and TRBJ1-6; D unclear. The germline V and J ends were trimmed by 1 base and 6 bases, with 4 bases remaining between them. This CDR3 comprises 13 residues. Germline assignment: CDR1 LNHDA and CDR2 SQIVND (reference sequence). DNA of the CDR3: TGTGCCAGTAGTATAGTGAGTAATTCACCCCTCCACTTT. It is translated as CASSIVSNSPLHF.

For this clone: An end of the junction does not agree with germline; a read error may underlie this. This CDR3 is also generated by other DNA sequences in the sample. The gene calls are TRBV7-8 and TRBJ1-5; no clear D. The length of the CDR3 is 16 residues. Per the germline V gene, CDR1 is SGHVS and CDR2 is FQNEAQ. The CDR3 spells CASSPGEFGGNQPQHF. The CDR3 nucleotides read TGTGCCAGCAGCCCCGGGGAGTTTGGAGGCAATCAGCCCCAGCACTTT.

J is TRBJ1-1 and V is TRBV10-3; TRBD1 aligns across 7 bases. With V trimmed by 3 bases and J by 1 base, 2 bases remained unmatched. CDR3 size: 14 residues. Germline loops: CDR1 ENHRY, CDR2 SYGVKD. In DNA, the CDR3 is TGTGCCATCAGTGAAAAGGGGGCGAACACTGAAGCTTTCTTT. Its translation: CAISEKGANTEAFF.

The chain employs TRBV4-3 and TRBJ1-6; 7 bases agree with TRBD1. This CDR3 comprises 15 residues. Germline loops: CDR1 LGHNA, CDR2 YSLEER. The ends lost 0 bases at V and 10 bases at J; junction bases unmatched: 6. The CDR3 DNA reads TGCGCCAGCAGCCAAGATGGAAGGGGGCAATCACCCCTCCACTTT. It is translated as CASSQDGRGQSPLHF.

This rearrangement joins TRBV27 to TRBJ2-5, with D possibly matching TRBD2 (5 bases). V shed 6 bases and J shed 5 bases, with 13 bases lying between them. Germline V lookup: CDR1 MNHEY, CDR2 SMNVEV (reference sequence). The CDR3 is made up of 13 amino acids. CDR3 bases: TGTGCCAGCAGCCCCGTCGAGGGCGAGACCCAGTACTTC. Amino acid sequence: CASSPVEGETQYF.

This chain uses TRBV7-2 with TRBJ1-1; D call uncertain. Trimming left V 7 bases short and J 6 bases short, with 12 bases between. The CDR3 consists of 12 residues. Germline loops: CDR1 SGHTA, CDR2 FQGNSA. For the CDR3, the DNA is TGTGCCAGCATCCGAGGGAGGGCTGAAGCTTTCTTT. It encodes CASIRGRAEAFF.

V usage is TRBV11-1 and J usage is TRBJ2-7; TRBD2 matches at 7 bases. The CDR3 runs to 14 residues. Germline V gives CDR1 SGHAT, CDR2 FQDESV (reference sequence). The V and J ends lost 5 bases and 3 bases, in that order; junction bases with no gene match: 7. CDR3 region: CASSPGLNNYEQYF. CDR3 DNA: TGTGCCAGCAGCCCGGGACTAAATAACTACGAGCAGTACTTC.

The V call is TRBV18, the J call TRBJ1-2, with D possibly TRBD1 on 6 matching bases. CDR3 length: 15 amino acids. Germline CDR1 is KGHSH and CDR2 is LQKENI. Deletions cut 1 base from V and 1 base from J, with 10 bases between. The CDR3 spells CASSPQTGLNYGYTF. The CDR3 region has the DNA TGTGCCAGCTCACCACAGACAGGTCTTAACTATGGCTACACCTTC.

The V and J genes are TRBV9 and TRBJ2-7, with a tentative D call TRBD1 (6 bases). This CDR3 is built from 15 residues. V was pared by 0 bases and J by 2 bases, with 12 bases between. Germline V gene sequence: CDR1 SGDLS, CDR2 YYNGEE. CDR3 DNA sequence: TGTGCCAGCAGCGTAGCTGTGGGGGACACCTACGAGCAGTACTTC. It yields the protein CASSVAVGDTYEQYF.

V and J are TRBV11-2 and TRBJ2-3; D possibly corresponds to TRBD1 (6 bases). Germline V CDR1 and CDR2: SGHAT, FQNNGV. V was clipped by 6 bases and J by 0 bases, with 10 bases between them. The CDR3 has 14 amino acids. CDR3 nucleotides: TGTGCCAGCAGGGGGGCAGGTAGCACAGATACGCAGTATTTT. It is translated as CASRGAGSTDTQYF.

V is TRBV4-3 and J is TRBJ1-6; TRBD1 matches 10 bases. This CDR3 has 13 amino acids. Per germline, CDR1 LGHNA and CDR2 YSLEER. Losses at the gene ends were 6 bases for V and 7 bases for J; bases not matched to a gene: 0. CDR3 region: CASRGQGNSPLHF. CDR3 sequence (DNA): TGCGCCAGCAGGGGACAGGGGAATTCACCCCTCCACTTT.

The CDR3 protein is CASSPVPGQLNYGYTF. Here the CDR3 DNA reads TGTGCCAGCAGTCCGGTCCCGGGACAACTAAACTATGGCTACACCTTC. The chain has TRBV27 and TRBJ1-2, with D possibly matching TRBD1 (6 bases). Germline CDR1 and CDR2: MNHEY and SMNVEV (reference sequence). Trimming removed 5 bases from V and 2 bases from J, with 18 bases in between. This CDR3 is 16 amino acids long.

In its sample, this clone was seen a few times. This rearrangement joins TRBV5-1 to TRBJ1-4; the D is unclear. Germline CDR1 and CDR2: SGHRS and YFSETQ. V dropped 3 bases and J dropped 2 bases, with 8 bases sitting between them. CDR3 length: 14 amino acids. The CDR3: CASSSRDTNEKLFF. CDR3 DNA: TGCGCCAGCAGCTCGAGGGATACTAATGAAAAACTGTTTTTT.

The J gene is TRBJ1-2, the V gene TRBV15; TRBD1 matches 7 bases. V trimming: 0 bases; J trimming: 4 bases; junction bases outside the gene matches: 11. The CDR3 consists of 17 residues. Germline CDR1 LNHNV, CDR2 YYDKDF (reference sequence). The CDR3 DNA is TGTGCCACCAGCAGAGATATTGGTGGGACAGTTAGCTATGGCTACACCTTC. Protein sequence: CATSRDIGGTVSYGYTF.

This clone was recorded only once. The chain carries TRBV19 and TRBJ1-6, with D possibly TRBD1 on 5 matching bases. V lost 3 bases to trimming and J lost 4 bases, with 10 bases between them. This CDR3 spans 15 amino acids. Germline V gene data show CDR1 as LNHDA and CDR2 as SQIVND (reference sequence). This CDR3 is CASSIQDSYNSPLHF. Written as DNA, the CDR3 is TGTGCCAGTAGTATCCAAGACAGTTATAATTCACCCCTCCACTTT.

The CDR3 loop reads CASSPGTVRTDTQYF. CDR3 DNA sequence: TGCGCCAGCAGCCCGGGGACAGTCCGCACAGATACGCAGTATTTT. This chain uses TRBV5-1 with TRBJ2-3; 7 bases map to TRBD1. The J segment lost 1 base and the V segment lost 4 bases, leaving 6 bases of the junction unmatched. Germline V gives CDR1 SGHRS, CDR2 YFSETQ. This CDR3 region has 15 residues.

The rearrangement uses TRBV19 and TRBJ1-5, with D possibly being TRBD1 (5 bases). The V and J ends lost 7 bases and 7 bases respectively, with 14 bases between them. The CDR3 is 13 amino acids. Germline CDR1 and CDR2: LNHDA and SQIVND (reference sequence). CDR3 coding DNA: TGTGCCAGTAATCTCGGGACTGCCCAGCCCCAGCATTTT. Residues: CASNLGTAQPQHF.

V is TRBV6-6 and J is TRBJ2-1, with 9 bases lining up with TRBD2. Trimming took 5 bases from V and 0 from J; bases not matched to a gene: 2. This CDR3 has 15 residues. Germline CDR1 is MNHNY and CDR2 is SVGAGI (reference sequence). CDR3 nucleotide sequence: TGTGCCAGCAGTCTAGCGGGGAGCTCCTACAATGAGCAGTTCTTC. As protein: CASSLAGSSYNEQFF.

The chain combines TRBV5-8 with TRBJ1-5, with a weak D call TRBD1 (5 bases). This CDR3 region has 15 residues. CDR1 and CDR2 from the germline V gene are SGHTS and YDEGEE. V was trimmed by 5 bases and J by 2 bases, leaving 14 bases between them. DNA of the CDR3: TGTGCCAGCAGGGCCTTAGGGGAGGGCAATCAGCCCCAGCATTTT. Protein: CASRALGEGNQPQHF. The full variable domain, its missing parts supplied by reference TRBV5-8 and TRBJ1-5, is EAGVTQSPTHLIKTRGQQATLRCSPISGHTSVYWYQQALGLGLQFLLWYDEGEERNRGNFPPRFSGRQFPNYSSELNVNALELEDSALYLCASRALGEGNQPQHFGDGTRLSIL.